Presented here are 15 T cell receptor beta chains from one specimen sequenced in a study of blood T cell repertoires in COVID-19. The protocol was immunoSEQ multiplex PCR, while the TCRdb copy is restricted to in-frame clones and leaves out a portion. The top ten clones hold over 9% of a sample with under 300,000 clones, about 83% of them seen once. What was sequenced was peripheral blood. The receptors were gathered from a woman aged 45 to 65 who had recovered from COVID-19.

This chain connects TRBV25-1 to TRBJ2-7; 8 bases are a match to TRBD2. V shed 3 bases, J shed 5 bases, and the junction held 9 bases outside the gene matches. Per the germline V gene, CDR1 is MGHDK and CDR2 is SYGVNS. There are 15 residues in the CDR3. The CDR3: CASSDGSAGEDEQYF. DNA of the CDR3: TGTGCCAGCAGTGATGGGTCAGCGGGAGAGGACGAGCAGTACTTC.

The CDR3 region has the DNA TGTGCCAGCAGCTTAGATGGACAGCTGAACACCGGGGAGCTGTTTTTT. Residues: CASSLDGQLNTGELFF. This chain connects TRBV7-2 to TRBJ2-2; tentatively, D is TRBD1 (6 bases). V was pared by 1 base and J by 1 base, with 10 bases between. Per the germline V gene, CDR1 is SGHTA and CDR2 is FQGNSA. The CDR3 totals 16 residues.

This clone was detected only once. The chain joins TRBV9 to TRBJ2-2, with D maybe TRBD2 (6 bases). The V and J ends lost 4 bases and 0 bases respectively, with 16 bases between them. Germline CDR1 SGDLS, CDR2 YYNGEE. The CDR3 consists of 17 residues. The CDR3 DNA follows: TGTGCCAGCAGCCCTGGGTGGCGGGGAACGAACACCGGGGAGCTGTTTTTT. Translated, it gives CASSPGWRGTNTGELFF.

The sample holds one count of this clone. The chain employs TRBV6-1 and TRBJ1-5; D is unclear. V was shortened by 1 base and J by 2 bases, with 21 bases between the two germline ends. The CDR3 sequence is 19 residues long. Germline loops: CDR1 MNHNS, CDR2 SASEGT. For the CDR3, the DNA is TGTGCCAGCAGTGAAGGGAGCTGGGGAGGAATATCGGGCAATCAGCCCCAGCATTTT. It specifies CASSEGSWGGISGNQPQHF.

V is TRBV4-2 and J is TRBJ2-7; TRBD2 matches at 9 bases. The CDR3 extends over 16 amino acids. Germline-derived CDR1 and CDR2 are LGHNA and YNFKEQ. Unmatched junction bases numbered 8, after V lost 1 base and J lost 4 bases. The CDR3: CASSQVGSSGAYEQYF. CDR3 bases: TGTGCCAGCAGCCAAGTCGGGTCTAGCGGGGCTTACGAGCAGTACTTC.

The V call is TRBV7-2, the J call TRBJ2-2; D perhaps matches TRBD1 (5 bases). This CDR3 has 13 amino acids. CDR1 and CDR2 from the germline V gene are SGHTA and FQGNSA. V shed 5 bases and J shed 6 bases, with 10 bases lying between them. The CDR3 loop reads CASSLRVAGELFF. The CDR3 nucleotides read TGTGCCAGCAGCCTCAGGGTGGCCGGGGAGCTGTTTTTT.

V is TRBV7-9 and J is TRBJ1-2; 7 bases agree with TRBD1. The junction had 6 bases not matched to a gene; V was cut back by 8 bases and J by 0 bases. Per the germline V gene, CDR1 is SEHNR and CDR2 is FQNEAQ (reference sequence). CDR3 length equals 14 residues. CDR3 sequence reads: CASLRDSTNYGYTF. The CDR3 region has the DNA TGTGCCAGCTTGAGGGACAGTACTAACTATGGCTACACCTTC.

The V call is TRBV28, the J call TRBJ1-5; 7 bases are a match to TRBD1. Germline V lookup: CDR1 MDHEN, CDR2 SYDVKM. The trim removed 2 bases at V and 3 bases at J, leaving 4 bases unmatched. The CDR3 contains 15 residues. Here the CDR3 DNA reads TGTGCCAGCAGTTTAGAACAGGGGATCAATCAGCCCCAGCATTTT. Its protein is CASSLEQGINQPQHF.

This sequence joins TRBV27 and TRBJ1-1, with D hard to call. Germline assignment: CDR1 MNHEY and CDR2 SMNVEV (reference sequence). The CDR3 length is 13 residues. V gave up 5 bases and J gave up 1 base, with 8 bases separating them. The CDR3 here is CASSLLGNTEAFF. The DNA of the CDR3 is TGTGCCAGCAGTCTACTAGGGAACACTGAAGCTTTCTTT.

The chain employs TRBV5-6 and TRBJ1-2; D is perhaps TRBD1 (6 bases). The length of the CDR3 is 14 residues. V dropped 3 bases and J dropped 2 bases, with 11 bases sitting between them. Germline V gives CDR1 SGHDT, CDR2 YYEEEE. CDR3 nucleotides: TGTGCCAGCAGCTCTGGACAGTTGAACTATGGCTACACCTTC. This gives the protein CASSSGQLNYGYTF.

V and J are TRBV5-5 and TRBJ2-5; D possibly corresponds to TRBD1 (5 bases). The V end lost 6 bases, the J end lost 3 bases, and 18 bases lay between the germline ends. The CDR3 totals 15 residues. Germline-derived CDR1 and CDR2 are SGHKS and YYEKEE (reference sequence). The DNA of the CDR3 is TGTGCCAGCACCATTTCACCGACAGTAAAAGAGACCCAGTACTTC. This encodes CASTISPTVKETQYF.

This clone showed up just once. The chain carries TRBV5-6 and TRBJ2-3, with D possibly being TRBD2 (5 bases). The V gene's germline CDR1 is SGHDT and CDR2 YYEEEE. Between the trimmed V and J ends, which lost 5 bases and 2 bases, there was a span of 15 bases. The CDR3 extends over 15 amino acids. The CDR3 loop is CASSPARRSTDTQYF. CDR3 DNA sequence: TGTGCCAGCAGTCCAGCCCGGAGGTCCACAGATACGCAGTATTTT.

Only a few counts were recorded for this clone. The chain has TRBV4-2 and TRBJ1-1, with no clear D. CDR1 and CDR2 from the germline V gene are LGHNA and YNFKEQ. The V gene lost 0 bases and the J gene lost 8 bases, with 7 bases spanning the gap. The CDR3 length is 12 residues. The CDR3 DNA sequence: TGTGCCAGCAGCCAAGACTATTCCGAAGCTTTCTTT. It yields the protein CASSQDYSEAFF.

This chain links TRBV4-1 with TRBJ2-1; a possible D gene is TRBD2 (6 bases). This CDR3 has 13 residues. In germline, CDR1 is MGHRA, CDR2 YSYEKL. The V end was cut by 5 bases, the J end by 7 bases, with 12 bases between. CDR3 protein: CASSAEGWNEQFF. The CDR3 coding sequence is TGCGCCAGCAGCGCGGAGGGTTGGAATGAGCAGTTCTTC.

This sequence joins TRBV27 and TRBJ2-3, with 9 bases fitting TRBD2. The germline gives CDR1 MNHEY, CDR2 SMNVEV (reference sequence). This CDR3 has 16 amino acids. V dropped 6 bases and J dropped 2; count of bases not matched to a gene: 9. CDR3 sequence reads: CASRSLAGAITDTQYF. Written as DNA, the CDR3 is TGTGCCAGCAGGTCTTTAGCGGGAGCCATCACAGATACGCAGTATTTT.